This passage covers 22 T cell receptor beta chains from one sample sequenced in a study of long-term antiretroviral therapy in people with HIV. Survey level was the resolution at which the v3.0 immunoSEQ assay ran. The protocol was immunoSEQ multiplex PCR, while the TCRdb copy is restricted to in-frame clones and leaves out a portion. The sample carries tens of thousands of clones, about 86% recorded once. The sample in question was unsorted PBMCs, obtained 0.8 years after starting antiretroviral therapy. All receptors come from a woman younger than 45 with HIV.

The chain combines TRBV29-1 with TRBJ2-7; unclear D gene. From germline, CDR1 is SQVTM and CDR2 ANQGSEA. The V end lost 5 bases, the J end lost 0 bases, and 8 bases lay between the germline ends. CDR3 length: 12 amino acids. DNA of the CDR3: TGCAGCGTTCTAAGGAGCTCCTACGAGCAGTACTTC. This translates into CSVLRSSYEQYF.

The J gene is TRBJ2-5, the V gene TRBV6-5; 9 bases map to TRBD1. V lost 4 bases and J lost 3; bases outside the gene matches: 6. The germline gives CDR1 MNHEY, CDR2 SVGAGI. The CDR3 runs 15 residues. In DNA form, the CDR3 reads TGTGCCAGCAGTTCCGGGGGACAGGGTGAAGAGACCCAGTACTTC. Amino acids: CASSSGGQGEETQYF.

V is TRBV1 and J is TRBJ2-7; the table's D call, TRBD2, was not checked against the DNA. TRBV1 is tagged as a pseudogene. CDR3 length: 13 amino acids. CDR3 sequence reads: CTSSQDPAYEQYF. Written as DNA, the CDR3 is TGCACCAGCAGCCAAGATCCTGCCTACGAGCAGTACTTC.

The rearrangement links TRBV4-2 to TRBJ2-7; D call uncertain. The CDR3 is 16 residues long. Trimming stripped 0 bases from V and 2 bases from J, with 14 bases between. CDR1 is LGHNA and CDR2 is YNFKEQ in the germline V gene. In nucleotides, the CDR3 is TGTGCCAGCAGCCAAGACGCCGGCATGATCGCCTACGAGCAGTACTTC. It is translated as CASSQDAGMIAYEQYF.

This clone occurred once. This chain joins TRBV6-1 and TRBJ2-3, with D perhaps TRBD2 (6 bases). CDR1 is MNHNS, CDR2 SASEGT, per germline. The CDR3 is 17 amino acids. Trimming removed 1 base at V and 0 bases at J, with 14 bases between. The CDR3, as DNA: TGTGCCAGCAGTGAAGATCGGGAGCCAACTAGCACAGATACGCAGTATTTT. It translates to CASSEDREPTSTDTQYF.

The chain employs TRBV6-5 and TRBJ1-1, with D possibly matching TRBD1 (6 bases). The CDR3 is made up of 13 amino acids. The germline V and J ends were trimmed by 11 bases and 4 bases, with 17 bases remaining between them. Germline CDR1 MNHEY, CDR2 SVGAGI. This chain's CDR3 is CAVGRGKGTEAFF. CDR3 sequence (DNA): TGTGCCGTTGGGAGGGGGAAGGGCACTGAAGCTTTCTTT.

The chain employs TRBV5-5 and TRBJ2-2, with D possibly matching TRBD1 (6 bases). Germline V gives CDR1 SGHKS, CDR2 YYEKEE (reference sequence). The CDR3 runs to 16 residues. Trimming took off 4 bases at V and 1 base at J, with 14 bases between the two ends. The CDR3 sequence is CASSLQGRRNTGELFF. The CDR3 DNA reads as TGTGCCAGCAGCCTACAGGGACGAAGGAACACCGGGGAGCTGTTTTTT.

This clone has a single count. The chain recombines TRBV28 with TRBJ1-3; no reliable D call. Germline loops: CDR1 MDHEN, CDR2 SYDVKM. Trimming pared 6 bases from V and 0 bases from J, leaving 12 bases between. The CDR3 covers 15 residues. CDR3 sequence reads: CASSVDGNSGNTIYF. The CDR3 bases are TGTGCCAGCAGCGTGGACGGAAACTCTGGAAACACCATATATTTT. Using reference TRBV28 and TRBJ1-3 for the parts outside the CDR3, the full variable domain is DVKVTQSSRYLVKRTGEKVFLECVQDMDHENMFWYRQDPGLGLRLIYFSYDVKMKEKGDIPEGYSVSREKKERFSLILESASTNQTSMYLCASSVDGNSGNTIYFGEGSWLTVV.

This clone was seen once. The CDR3 DNA reads as TGTGCCAGCAGCTTAGTACTCCAGGGGACTGAAGCTTTCTTT. Protein: CASSLVLQGTEAFF. The chain is built from TRBV11-2 and TRBJ1-1; possibly TRBD1 for D (6 bases). Between the trimmed V and J ends, which lost 1 base and 5 bases, there was a span of 11 bases. Germline V gives CDR1 SGHAT, CDR2 FQNNGV. The CDR3 is 14 amino acids.

CDR3 nucleotide sequence: TGTGCCAGCAGCTCAGCCGGGACTAGTGGGAATGAGCAGTTCTTC. Its protein product is CASSSAGTSGNEQFF. The V gene is TRBV7-9, the J gene TRBJ2-1; 8 bases align to TRBD2. Unmatched junction bases numbered 9, after V lost 4 bases and J lost 7 bases. The length of the CDR3 is 15 residues. From germline, CDR1 is SEHNR and CDR2 FQNEAQ (reference sequence).

The chain is built from TRBV5-1 and TRBJ1-1; D might be TRBD1 (6 bases). Trimming stripped 4 bases from V and 3 bases from J, with 19 bases between. Germline V gene sequence: CDR1 SGHRS, CDR2 YFSETQ. The CDR3 totals 16 residues. In nucleotides, the CDR3 is TGCGCCAGCAGCATCCGGGACACTCTGGAGGACACTGAAGCTTTCTTT. Amino acid sequence: CASSIRDTLEDTEAFF.

The chain carries TRBV5-1 and TRBJ2-3; 13 nucleotides line up with TRBD2. The germline gives CDR1 SGHRS, CDR2 YFSETQ. Trimming took 5 bases from V and 0 from J; bases not matched to a gene: 18. CDR3 size: 21 residues. CDR3 nucleotides: TGCGCCAGCAGAGGTCCTAAGACTAGCGGGGGGCCCCCTCTTAGCACAGATACGCAGTATTTT. This gives the protein CASRGPKTSGGPPLSTDTQYF.

The V gene is TRBV10-2, the J gene TRBJ1-1, with D hard to call. This CDR3 spans 10 amino acids. CDR1 and CDR2 (germline): WSHSY, SAAADI. V was pared by 10 bases and J by 7 bases, with 10 bases between. The CDR3 DNA sequence: TGCGCCACCAAAAGGGTTGAAGCTTTCTTT. Amino acid sequence: CATKRVEAFF.

CDR3 DNA: TGTGCCAGCAGCCGACGACAGGACGTAAACACTGAAGCTTTCTTT. Its translation is CASSRRQDVNTEAFF. V is TRBV6-4 and J is TRBJ1-1, with D perhaps TRBD1 (6 bases). Germline CDR1 reads MRHNA; CDR2 reads SNTAGT. V was shortened by 6 bases and J by 2 bases, with 16 bases between the two germline ends. This CDR3 has 15 residues.

This sequence joins TRBV7-2 and TRBJ1-5; D might be TRBD1 (6 bases). With 2 bases removed from V and 3 bases from J, the gap between germline ends came to 11 bases. The CDR3 sequence is 15 residues long. CDR1 and CDR2 (germline): SGHTA, FQGNSA. CDR3 amino acids: CASSLTRGDNQPQHF. The DNA of the CDR3 is TGTGCCAGCAGCTTAACAAGGGGGGACAATCAGCCCCAGCATTTT.

The chain joins TRBV9 to TRBJ1-1; TRBD1 might be the D (5 bases). This CDR3 is 13 amino acids long. V lost 4 bases to trimming and J lost 1 base, with 8 bases between them. Germline V gives CDR1 SGDLS, CDR2 YYNGEE. The CDR3 sequence: CASSQTANTEAFF. The CDR3 DNA is TGTGCCAGCAGCCAGACAGCGAACACTGAAGCTTTCTTT.

The chain is built from TRBV4-1 and TRBJ1-2, with 12 positions matching TRBD1. Looked up from germline, CDR1 is MGHRA and CDR2 is YSYEKL. This CDR3 region has 16 residues. Unmatched junction bases numbered 10, after V lost 3 bases and J lost 8 bases. CDR3 amino acids: CASSQVWGQGARGYTF. For the CDR3, the DNA is TGCGCCAGCAGCCAGGTCTGGGGACAGGGGGCCCGAGGCTACACCTTC.

The rearrangement joins TRBV7-9 to TRBJ1-5, with D unclear. The germline V gene encodes CDR1 SEHNR and CDR2 FQNEAQ (reference sequence). V was shortened by 5 bases and J by 4 bases, with 9 bases between the two germline ends. The CDR3 is made up of 13 amino acids. The DNA of the CDR3 is TGTGCCAGCAGCGAAAGAGCTAATCAGCCCCAGCATTTT. Its protein product is CASSERANQPQHF.

The CDR3 sequence is CASSQEGGEGYTF. In nucleotides, the CDR3 is TGTGCCAGCAGCCAAGAAGGGGGGGAGGGCTACACCTTC. V gene TRBV4-2 combines with J gene TRBJ1-2; tentative D call: TRBD1 (6 bases). V was trimmed by 0 bases and J by 8 bases, leaving 10 bases between them. The length of the CDR3 is 13 residues. Per germline, CDR1 LGHNA and CDR2 YNFKEQ.

The chain uses TRBV7-3 and TRBJ2-7, with 9 bases lining up with TRBD1. The V and J ends lost 4 bases and 6 bases, in that order; junction bases with no gene match: 4. This CDR3 comprises 13 residues. From germline, CDR1 is SGHTA and CDR2 FQGTGA. The CDR3 loop reads CASSSDRGSEQYV. CDR3 DNA: TGTGCCAGCAGCTCCGACAGGGGGTCCGAGCAGTACGTC.

The V call is TRBV19, the J call TRBJ1-5; a weak D match, TRBD1 (5 bases). Germline assignment: CDR1 LNHDA and CDR2 SQIVND (reference sequence). The ends were cut back, 3 bases at V and 0 bases at J, with 9 bases in the middle. This CDR3 has 15 residues. Here the CDR3 DNA reads TGTGCCAGTAGTATGTGGGGGACTAGCAATCAGCCCCAGCATTTT. Translated: CASSMWGTSNQPQHF.

This clone was seen more than once but under ten times. CDR3 DNA sequence: TGTGCCAGCAGTGAACACCGGGCCGCGAACACTGAAGCTTTCTTT. Its protein product is CASSEHRAANTEAFF. This chain links TRBV6-1 with TRBJ1-1; D unclear. The CDR3 sequence is 15 residues long. Germline V lookup: CDR1 MNHNS, CDR2 SASEGT. Trimming took off 2 bases at V and 1 base at J, with 11 bases between the two ends.